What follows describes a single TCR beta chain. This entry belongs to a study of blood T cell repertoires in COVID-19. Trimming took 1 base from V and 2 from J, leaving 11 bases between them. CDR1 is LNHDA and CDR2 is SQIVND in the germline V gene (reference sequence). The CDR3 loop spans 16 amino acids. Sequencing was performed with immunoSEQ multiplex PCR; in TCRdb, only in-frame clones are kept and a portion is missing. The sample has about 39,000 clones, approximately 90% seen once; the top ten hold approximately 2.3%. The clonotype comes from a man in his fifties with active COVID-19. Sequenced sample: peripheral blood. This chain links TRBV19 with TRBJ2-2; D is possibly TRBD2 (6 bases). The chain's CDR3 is CASSIAGDVNTGELFF. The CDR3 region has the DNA TGTGCCAGTAGTATAGCGGGAGATGTTAACACCGGGGAGCTGTTTTTT. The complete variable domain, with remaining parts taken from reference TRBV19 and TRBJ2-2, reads DGGITQSPKYLFRKEGQNVTLSCEQNLNHDAMYWYRQDPGQGLRLIYYSQIVNDFQKGDIAEGYSVSREKKESFPLTVTSAQKNPTAFYLCASSIAGDVNTGELFFGEGSRLTVL.